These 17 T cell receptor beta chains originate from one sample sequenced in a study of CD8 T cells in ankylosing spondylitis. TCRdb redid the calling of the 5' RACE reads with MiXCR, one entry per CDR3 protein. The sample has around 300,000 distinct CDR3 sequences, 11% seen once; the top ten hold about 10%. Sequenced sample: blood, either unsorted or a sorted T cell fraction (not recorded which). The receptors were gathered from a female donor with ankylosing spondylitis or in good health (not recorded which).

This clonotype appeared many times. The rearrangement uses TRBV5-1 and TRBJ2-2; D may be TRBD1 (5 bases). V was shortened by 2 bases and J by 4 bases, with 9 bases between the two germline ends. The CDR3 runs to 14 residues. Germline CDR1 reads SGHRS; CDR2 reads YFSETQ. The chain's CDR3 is CASSFNRGTGELFF. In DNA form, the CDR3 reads TGCGCCAGCAGCTTTAATAGGGGCACCGGGGAGCTGTTTTTT.

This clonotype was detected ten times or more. The CDR3 nucleotides are TGTGCCAGCAGCTGGGGCAGGGGGAGGTCCAATGAGCAGTTCTTC. It specifies CASSWGRGRSNEQFF. This rearrangement joins TRBV7-3 to TRBJ2-1, with D perhaps TRBD1 (7 bases). The CDR3 is 15 residues long. CDR1 and CDR2 (germline): SGHTA, FQGTGA. Trimming removed 4 bases at V and 6 bases at J, with 16 bases between.

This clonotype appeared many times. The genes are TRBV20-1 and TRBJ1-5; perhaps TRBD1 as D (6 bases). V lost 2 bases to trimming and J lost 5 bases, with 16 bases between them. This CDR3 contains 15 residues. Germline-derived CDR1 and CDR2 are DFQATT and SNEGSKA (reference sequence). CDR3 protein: CSARNQGRLDQPQHF. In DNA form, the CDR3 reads TGCAGTGCTAGAAACCAGGGGAGATTGGATCAGCCCCAGCATTTT.

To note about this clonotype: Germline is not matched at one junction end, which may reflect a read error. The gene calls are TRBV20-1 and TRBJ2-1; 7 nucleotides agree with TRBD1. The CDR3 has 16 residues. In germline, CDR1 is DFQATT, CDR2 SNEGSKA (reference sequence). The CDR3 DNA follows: TGCTGTGCTAGAGATCTGGCAAGACAGGGTTACAATGAGCAGTTCTTC. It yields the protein CCARDLARQGYNEQFF.

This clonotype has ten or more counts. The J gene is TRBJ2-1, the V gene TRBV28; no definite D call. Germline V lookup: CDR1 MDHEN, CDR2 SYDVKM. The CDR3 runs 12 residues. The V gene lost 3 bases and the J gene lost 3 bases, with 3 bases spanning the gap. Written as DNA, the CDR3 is TGTGCCAGCAGTTTGAACTACAATGAGCAGTTCTTC. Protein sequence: CASSLNYNEQFF. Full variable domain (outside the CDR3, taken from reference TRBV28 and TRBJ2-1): DVKVTQSSRYLVKRTGEKVFLECVQDMDHENMFWYRQDPGLGLRLIYFSYDVKMKEKGDIPEGYSVSREKKERFSLILESASTNQTSMYLCASSLNYNEQFFGPGTRLTVL.

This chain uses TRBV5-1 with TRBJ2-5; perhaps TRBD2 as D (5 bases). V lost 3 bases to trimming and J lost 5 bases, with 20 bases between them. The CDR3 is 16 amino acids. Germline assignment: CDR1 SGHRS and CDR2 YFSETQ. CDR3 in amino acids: CASSSRAGRLTETQYF. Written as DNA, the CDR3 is TGCGCCAGCAGCTCGCGTGCTGGGAGACTTACGGAGACCCAGTACTTC.

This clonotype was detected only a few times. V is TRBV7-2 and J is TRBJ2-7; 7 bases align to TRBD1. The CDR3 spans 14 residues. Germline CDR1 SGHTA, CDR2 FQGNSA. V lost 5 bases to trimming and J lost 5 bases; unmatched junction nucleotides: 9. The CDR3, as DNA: TGTGCCAGCAGCCTCGACAGGGTTGGCGACGAGCAGTACTTC. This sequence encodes CASSLDRVGDEQYF.

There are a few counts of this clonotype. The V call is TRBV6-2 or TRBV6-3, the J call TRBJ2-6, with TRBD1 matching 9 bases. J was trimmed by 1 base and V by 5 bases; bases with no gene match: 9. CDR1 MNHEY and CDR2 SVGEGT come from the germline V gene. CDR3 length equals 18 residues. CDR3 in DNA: TGTGCCAGCAGTACTCGGACAGGGGATAGGTCTGGGGCCAACGTCCTGACTTTC. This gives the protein CASSTRTGDRSGANVLTF.

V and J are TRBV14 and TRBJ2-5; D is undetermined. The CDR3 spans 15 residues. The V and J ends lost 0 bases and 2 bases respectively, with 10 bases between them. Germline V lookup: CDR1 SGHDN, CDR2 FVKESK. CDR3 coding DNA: TGTGCCAGCAGCCAAGACATCGGCCCACAAGAGACCCAGTACTTC. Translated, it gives CASSQDIGPQETQYF.

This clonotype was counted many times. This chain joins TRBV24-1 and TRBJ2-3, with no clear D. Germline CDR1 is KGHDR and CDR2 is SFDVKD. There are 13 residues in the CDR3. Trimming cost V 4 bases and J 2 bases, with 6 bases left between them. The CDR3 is CATSDLNTDTQYF. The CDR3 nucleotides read TGTGCCACCAGTGACCTTAACACAGATACGCAGTATTTT.

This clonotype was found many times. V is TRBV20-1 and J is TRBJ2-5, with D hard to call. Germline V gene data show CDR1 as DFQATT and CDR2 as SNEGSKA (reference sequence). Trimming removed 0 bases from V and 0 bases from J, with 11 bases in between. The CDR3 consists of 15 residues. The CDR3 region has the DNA TGCAGTGCTAGAGATGTTCGACATAACCAAGAGACCCAGTACTTC. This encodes CSARDVRHNQETQYF.

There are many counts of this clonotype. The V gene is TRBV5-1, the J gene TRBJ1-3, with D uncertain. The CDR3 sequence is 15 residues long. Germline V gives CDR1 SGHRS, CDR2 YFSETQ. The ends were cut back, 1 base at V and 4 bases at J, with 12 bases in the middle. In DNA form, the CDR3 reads TGCGCCAGCAGCTTGAGAGGTCGAGGGGGAAACACCATATATTTT. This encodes CASSLRGRGGNTIYF.

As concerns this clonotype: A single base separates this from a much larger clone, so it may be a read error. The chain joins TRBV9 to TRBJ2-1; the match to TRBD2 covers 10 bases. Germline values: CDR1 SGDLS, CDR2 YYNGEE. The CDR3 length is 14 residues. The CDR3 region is CASTVGLAVNEQFF. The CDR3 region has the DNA TGTGCCAGCACCGTAGGACTAGCGGTGAATGAGCAGTTCTTC.

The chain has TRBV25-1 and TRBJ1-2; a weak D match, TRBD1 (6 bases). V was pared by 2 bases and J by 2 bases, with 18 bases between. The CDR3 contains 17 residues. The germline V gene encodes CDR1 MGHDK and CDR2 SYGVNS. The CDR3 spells CASSETLFGGRNYGYTF. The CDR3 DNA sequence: TGTGCCAGCAGTGAAACCCTCTTCGGGGGCAGGAACTATGGCTACACCTTC.

CDR3 residues: CSASGNTEAFF. CDR3 nucleotide sequence: TGCAGTGCTAGCGGGAACACTGAAGCTTTCTTT. The chain carries TRBV20-1 and TRBJ1-1; no clear D gene. V was shortened by 3 bases and J by 1 base, with 3 bases between the two germline ends. The germline gives CDR1 DFQATT, CDR2 SNEGSKA (reference sequence). The CDR3 contains 11 residues.

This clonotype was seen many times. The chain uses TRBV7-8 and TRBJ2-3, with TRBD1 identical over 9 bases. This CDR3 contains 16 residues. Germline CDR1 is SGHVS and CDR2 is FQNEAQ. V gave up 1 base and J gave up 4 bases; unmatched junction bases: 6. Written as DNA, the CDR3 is TGTGCCAGCAGCTTAGAACAGGGGGCTTGGGCAGATACGCAGTATTTT. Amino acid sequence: CASSLEQGAWADTQYF.

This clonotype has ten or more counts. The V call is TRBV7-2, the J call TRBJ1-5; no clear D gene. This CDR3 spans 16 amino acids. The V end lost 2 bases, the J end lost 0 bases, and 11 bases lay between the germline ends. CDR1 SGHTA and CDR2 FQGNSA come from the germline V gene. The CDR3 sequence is CASSLRSGSSNQPQHF. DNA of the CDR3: TGTGCCAGCAGCTTAAGGTCGGGGTCTAGCAATCAGCCCCAGCATTTT.